Presented here are 14 T cell receptor beta chains from one specimen sequenced in a study of OX40 agonist ivuxolimab in advanced cancers. Sequencing was performed with immunoSEQ multiplex PCR; in TCRdb, only in-frame clones are kept and a portion is missing. Among 85,000 to 100,000 clones, around 92% were seen once, and the ten largest hold 0.25% to 0.3%. Sequencing used CD4+ or CD8+ T cells sorted from blood, obtained in a trial of the OX40 agonist ivuxolimab. Receptor source: an adult with an advanced solid tumor such as melanoma, head and neck, liver or kidney cancer.

This clone was detected once. The chain combines TRBV4-2 with TRBJ2-1; D is perhaps TRBD2 (5 bases). From germline, CDR1 is LGHNA and CDR2 YNFKEQ. Between the trimmed V and J ends, which lost 9 bases and 3 bases, there was a span of 15 bases. The CDR3 is made up of 14 amino acids. CDR3 amino acids: CASTARGRYNEQFF. The CDR3 DNA follows: TGTGCCAGTACCGCTCGCGGGCGCTACAATGAGCAGTTCTTC.

The chain has TRBV28 and TRBJ1-5; 10 positions match TRBD1. The CDR3 contains 17 residues. Germline-derived CDR1 and CDR2 are MDHEN and SYDVKM. J lost 4 bases, V lost 6 bases, and 12 bases had no gene match. As DNA, the CDR3 is TGTGCCAGCAGAACGAGCCAAGGGGACAGGGGTAATCAGCCCCAGCATTTT. It translates to CASRTSQGDRGNQPQHF.

The chain has TRBV30 and TRBJ2-3; 7 nucleotides match TRBD2. CDR1 and CDR2 from the germline V gene are GTSNPN and SVGIG (reference sequence). This CDR3 has 13 residues. The ends lost 3 bases at V and 3 bases at J; junction bases unmatched: 3. CDR3 bases: TGTGCCTGGAGGCCCGGGGGGACAGATACGCAGTATTTT. Its translation is CAWRPGGTDTQYF.

The table lists this clone with a count of one. This rearrangement joins TRBV9 to TRBJ2-3; D not certain. The V end was cut by 2 bases, the J end by 2 bases, with 9 bases between. Germline V CDR1 and CDR2: SGDLS, YYNGEE. The length of the CDR3 is 14 residues. The CDR3 is CASSVAPYTDTQYF. As DNA, the CDR3 is TGTGCCAGCAGCGTGGCACCCTACACAGATACGCAGTATTTT.

This clone was counted a few times. The V and J genes are TRBV4-2 and TRBJ2-3; either TRBD1 or TRBD2 may supply D (5 bases each). CDR1 and CDR2 (germline): LGHNA, YNFKEQ. V lost 4 bases and J 0 bases, leaving 20 bases between the germline ends. The CDR3 has 18 residues. The CDR3 loop is CASSRGVMRTPSTDTQYF. The CDR3 nucleotides are TGTGCCAGCAGCCGAGGGGTTATGAGGACTCCTAGCACAGATACGCAGTATTTT.

The chain has TRBV12-5 and TRBJ2-3, with 10 bases that match TRBD2. V lost 0 bases and J lost 2; bases outside the gene matches: 5. The CDR3 covers 17 residues. From germline, CDR1 is LGHNT and CDR2 FRNRAP. CDR3 nucleotide sequence: TGTGCTAGTGGTTTGGTTGAAAGCGGGGGGGACACAGATACGCAGTATTTT. Translation: CASGLVESGGDTDTQYF.

Here the CDR3 reads CASSFRGDYGYTF. CDR3 bases: TGTGCCAGCAGCTTCAGGGGCGACTATGGCTACACCTTC. The rearrangement joins TRBV7-3 to TRBJ1-2, with D perhaps matching TRBD1 (6 bases). V lost 3 bases and J 3 bases, leaving 8 bases between the germline ends. The germline CDR1 and CDR2 sequences are SGHTA and FQGTGA. This CDR3 contains 13 residues.

The chain recombines TRBV6-5 with TRBJ2-3; a possible D gene is TRBD2 (6 bases). The CDR3 is made up of 14 amino acids. Trimming shortened V by 0 bases and J by 8 bases, and 12 bases separated the two germline ends. Germline V lookup: CDR1 MNHEY, CDR2 SVGAGI. Here the CDR3 reads CASSYSGTGGTQYF. The CDR3 coding sequence is TGTGCCAGCAGTTACTCCGGGACCGGGGGTACGCAGTATTTT.

The CDR3 protein is CASKYTGGTNQPQHF. DNA of the CDR3: TGTGCCAGCAAGTATACAGGGGGTACTAATCAGCCCCAGCATTTT. The chain carries TRBV2 and TRBJ1-5; 8 bases agree with TRBD1. Germline V gives CDR1 SNHLY, CDR2 FYNNEI. This CDR3 is built from 15 residues. J was trimmed by 4 bases and V by 7 bases; bases with no gene match: 9.

V and J are TRBV4-1 and TRBJ2-4; D is unclear. Germline V gives CDR1 MGHRA, CDR2 YSYEKL. The V gene lost 8 bases and the J gene lost 2 bases, with 10 bases spanning the gap. The CDR3 runs 13 residues. Here the CDR3 DNA reads TGCGCCAGCGGCGCTGTCCCCAAAAACATTCAGTACTTC. It is translated as CASGAVPKNIQYF.

This chain joins TRBV4-3 and TRBJ1-2; tentative D call: TRBD1 (6 bases). CDR1 and CDR2 from the germline V gene are LGHNA and YSLEER. The CDR3 runs 14 residues. The ends were cut back, 1 base at V and 7 bases at J, with 13 bases in the middle. This chain's CDR3 is CASSQVTRGSGYTF. The DNA for the CDR3 is TGCGCCAGCAGCCAAGTCACCAGGGGCAGTGGCTACACCTTC.

The rearrangement links TRBV27 to TRBJ2-1; TRBD2 aligns across 15 bases. J was trimmed by 4 bases and V by 0 bases; bases with no gene match: 10. The CDR3 runs 20 residues. Germline V gene sequence: CDR1 MNHEY, CDR2 SMNVEV (reference sequence). The DNA for the CDR3 is TGTGCCAGCAGTTTATCGCGCCCGGGGACTAGCGGGGGGATGTACAATGAGCAGTTCTTC. Translated, it gives CASSLSRPGTSGGMYNEQFF.

The chain has TRBV6-1 and TRBJ2-1; D is possibly TRBD1 (6 bases). Germline lookup yields CDR1 MNHNS and CDR2 SASEGT. Trimming pared 6 bases from V and 9 bases from J, leaving 21 bases between. This CDR3 is built from 15 residues. In DNA form, the CDR3 reads TGTGCCAGCAGCGCTACAGGGTATGTCATAGGTGAGCAGTTCTTC. It specifies CASSATGYVIGEQFF.

The V and J genes are TRBV7-2 and TRBJ2-4; possibly TRBD2 for D (5 bases). The CDR3 sequence is 14 residues long. The germline V gene encodes CDR1 SGHTA and CDR2 FQGNSA. V lost 5 bases and J lost 5, with 13 bases in between. DNA for the CDR3: TGTGCCAGCAGCCCCAGCGGTCGGGAAAACATTCAGTACTTC. Translating gives CASSPSGRENIQYF.